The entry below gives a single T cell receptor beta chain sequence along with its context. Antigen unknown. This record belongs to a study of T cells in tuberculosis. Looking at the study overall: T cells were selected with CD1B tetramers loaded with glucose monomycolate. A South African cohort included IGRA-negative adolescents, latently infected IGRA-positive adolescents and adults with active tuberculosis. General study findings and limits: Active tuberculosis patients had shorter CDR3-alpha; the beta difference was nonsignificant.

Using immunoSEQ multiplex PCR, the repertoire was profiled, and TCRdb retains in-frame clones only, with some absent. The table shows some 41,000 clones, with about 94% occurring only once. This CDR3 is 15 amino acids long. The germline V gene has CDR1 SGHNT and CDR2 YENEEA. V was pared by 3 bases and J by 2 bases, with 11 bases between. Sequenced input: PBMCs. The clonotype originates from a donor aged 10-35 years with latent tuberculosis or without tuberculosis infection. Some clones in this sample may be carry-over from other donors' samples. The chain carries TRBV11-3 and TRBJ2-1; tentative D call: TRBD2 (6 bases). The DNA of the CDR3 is TGTGCCAGCAGCTTTGGCGGGGTAGCCTACAATGAGCAGTTCTTC. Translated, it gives CASSFGGVAYNEQFF.